Below are 27 T cell receptor beta chains sequenced from a single sample in a study of shared clonotypes between healthy human individuals (TCRdb year 2020). Libraries came from the immunoSEQ multiplex PCR assay. TCRdb stores this immuneACCESS table with in-frame sequences only. Part of the clones is absent; in the studies checked, under half of the shortfall reflects unresolved V genes, and no reason is known for the rest. This sample lists 2,500,000 or so clones; roughly 93% were detected once. The top ten clonotypes cover approximately 0.35% of the sample. Sequencing input: naive CD4+ T cells from PBMCs. Interpreted using the paper, the cell subset or site label stands for: CD45RA+ positively selected. Every receptor here comes from a man aged 18 to 29 in good health. Some clones in this sample may be carry-over from other donors' samples.

This clone was detected a few times. The rearrangement links TRBV2 to TRBJ1-2, with D possibly matching TRBD1 (5 bases). The CDR3 is made up of 14 amino acids. CDR1 SNHLY and CDR2 FYNNEI come from the germline V gene. With 3 bases removed from V and 4 bases from J, the gap between germline ends came to 12 bases. The CDR3: CASSEVTTVYGYTF. The CDR3 region has the DNA TGTGCCAGCAGTGAGGTTACGACAGTCTATGGCTACACCTTC.

This rearrangement joins TRBV5-1 to TRBJ2-5; TRBD2 aligns across 7 bases. The length of the CDR3 is 15 residues. Looked up from germline, CDR1 is SGHRS and CDR2 is YFSETQ. With 4 bases clipped from V and 4 bases from J, the junction kept 10 bases outside the gene matches. The CDR3 spells CASSTEGIAGETQYF. DNA of the CDR3: TGCGCCAGCAGCACAGAGGGGATAGCGGGAGAGACCCAGTACTTC.

Here the CDR3 DNA reads TGTGCCAGCAGCCACGGGAGTACGGACGAGCAGTACTTC. Residues: CASSHGSTDEQYF. The chain uses TRBV7-2 and TRBJ2-7; a weak D match, TRBD2 (6 bases). Germline V gives CDR1 SGHTA, CDR2 FQGNSA. CDR3 size: 13 residues. The germline V and J ends were trimmed by 5 bases and 5 bases, with 13 bases remaining between them.

J is TRBJ1-2 and V is TRBV5-6; 7 bases line up with TRBD1. After removal of 2 bases from V and 13 bases from J, the junction contained 14 bases not matched to a gene. The length of the CDR3 is 14 residues. Germline CDR1 and CDR2: SGHDT and YYEEEE. In DNA, the CDR3 is TGTGCCAGCAGCTTAGGGACAGCCTCAACCCGCTTCACCTTC. It yields the protein CASSLGTASTRFTF.

V gene TRBV6-5 combines with J gene TRBJ2-1; 10 bases line up with TRBD2. V was clipped by 7 bases and J by 8 bases; unmatched bases: 8. Per the germline V gene, CDR1 is MNHEY and CDR2 is SVGAGI. The CDR3 contains 14 residues. The CDR3 loop reads CASKASGSLDEQFF. Here the CDR3 DNA reads TGTGCCAGCAAGGCTAGCGGGAGTCTTGATGAGCAGTTCTTC.

The chain employs TRBV19 and TRBJ1-1; no reliable D call. Germline V lookup: CDR1 LNHDA, CDR2 SQIVND (reference sequence). The CDR3 has 17 residues. The V and J ends lost 3 bases and 0 bases respectively, with 17 bases between them. The CDR3 sequence is CASSMAADGVMNTEAFF. In nucleotides, the CDR3 is TGTGCCAGTAGTATGGCCGCAGACGGAGTCATGAACACTGAAGCTTTCTTT. The whole variable domain, remainder taken from reference TRBV19 and TRBJ1-1, is DGGITQSPKYLFRKEGQNVTLSCEQNLNHDAMYWYRQDPGQGLRLIYYSQIVNDFQKGDIAEGYSVSREKKESFPLTVTSAQKNPTAFYLCASSMAADGVMNTEAFFGQGTRLTVV.

The chain uses TRBV2 and TRBJ2-3, with 9 nucleotides matching TRBD2. Germline trimming cut 2 bases from V and 4 bases from J; bases unmatched to any gene: 4. Germline-derived CDR1 and CDR2 are SNHLY and FYNNEI. CDR3 size: 15 residues. CDR3 amino acids: CASSERTSDPDTQYF. The DNA for the CDR3 is TGTGCCAGCAGTGAACGGACTAGCGACCCAGATACGCAGTATTTT.

The chain uses TRBV7-3 and TRBJ2-7; weak D call: TRBD2 (6 bases). The CDR3 spans 18 residues. CDR1 is SGHTA, CDR2 FQGTGA, per germline. Trimming pared 2 bases from V and 1 base from J, leaving 21 bases between. CDR3 in DNA: TGTGCCAGCAGCTTAGGTCCTCGGGGGTCCGCCAATTCCTACGAGCAGTACTTC. Protein: CASSLGPRGSANSYEQYF. Drawing the rest from reference TRBV7-3 and TRBJ2-7, the complete variable domain is GAGVSQTPSNKVTEKGKYVELRCDPISGHTALYWYRQSLGQGPEFLIYFQGTGAADDSGLPNDRFFAVRPEGSVSTLKIQRTERGDSAVYLCASSLGPRGSANSYEQYFGPGTRLTVT.

The table lists this clone with a count of one. The gene calls are TRBV7-3 and TRBJ2-1; TRBD2 aligns across 10 bases. Germline V CDR1 and CDR2: SGHTA, FQGTGA. V lost 3 bases and J lost 5; bases outside the gene matches: 7. This CDR3 has 16 amino acids. The CDR3, as DNA: TGTGCCAGCAGCTTTCTAGCGGGAGATCCAGACAATGAGCAGTTCTTC. The encoded protein is CASSFLAGDPDNEQFF. The whole variable domain, filled in from reference TRBV7-3 and TRBJ2-1, reads GAGVSQTPSNKVTEKGKYVELRCDPISGHTALYWYRQSLGQGPEFLIYFQGTGAADDSGLPNDRFFAVRPEGSVSTLKIQRTERGDSAVYLCASSFLAGDPDNEQFFGPGTRLTVL.

This sequence joins TRBV7-9 and TRBJ1-2, with D possibly being TRBD1 (5 bases). The CDR3 spans 18 residues. The germline gives CDR1 SEHNR, CDR2 FQNEAQ (reference sequence). V lost 6 bases to trimming and J lost 7 bases, with 30 bases between them. The CDR3 protein is CASSNVIMGPGGDGGYTF. CDR3 in DNA: TGTGCCAGCAGTAATGTCATAATGGGACCCGGGGGAGATGGTGGCTACACCTTC.

The chain couples TRBV7-3 to TRBJ2-7, with a tentative D call TRBD1 (7 bases). The V and J ends lost 3 bases and 4 bases respectively, with 13 bases between them. The CDR3 consists of 14 residues. Germline loops: CDR1 SGHTA, CDR2 FQGTGA. CDR3 DNA: TGTGCCAGCAGCTTTCAGGGGGGAGGATACGAGCAGTACTTC. Translating gives CASSFQGGGYEQYF.

The V call is TRBV5-6, the J call TRBJ2-5; D possibly matches TRBD1 or TRBD2 (5 bases each). The germline gives CDR1 SGHDT, CDR2 YYEEEE. V gave up 4 bases and J gave up 7 bases, with 23 bases separating them. This CDR3 spans 16 amino acids. This chain's CDR3 is CASSTRGAIPPGTQYF. In nucleotides, the CDR3 is TGTGCCAGCAGCACTCGGGGCGCGATACCCCCCGGGACCCAGTACTTC.

The genes are TRBV18 and TRBJ2-3, with a tentative D call TRBD2 (5 bases). V was pared by 6 bases and J by 6 bases, with 19 bases between. CDR3 length equals 15 residues. Germline assignment: CDR1 KGHSH and CDR2 LQKENI. The CDR3 region is CASSPSGSPADTQYF. As DNA, the CDR3 is TGTGCCAGCTCCCCCAGTGGGAGTCCAGCCGATACGCAGTATTTT. The complete variable domain, with remaining parts taken from reference TRBV18 and TRBJ2-3, reads NAGVMQNPRHLVRRRGQEARLRCSPMKGHSHVYWYRQLPEEGLKFMVYLQKENIIDESGMPKERFSAEFPKEGPSILRIQQVVRGDSAAYFCASSPSGSPADTQYFGPGTRLTVL.

This clone occurred once. This rearrangement joins TRBV9 to TRBJ2-1; TRBD2 matches 11 bases. Germline V gene sequence: CDR1 SGDLS, CDR2 YYNGEE. The CDR3 contains 16 residues. After removal of 0 bases from V and 3 bases from J, the junction contained 2 bases not matched to a gene. The CDR3 sequence is CASSVATSGIYNEQFF. The CDR3, as DNA: TGTGCCAGCAGCGTAGCGACTAGCGGGATCTACAATGAGCAGTTCTTC.

The rearrangement joins TRBV6-4 to TRBJ1-5; 9 bases match TRBD1. The CDR3 contains 19 residues. The germline CDR1 and CDR2 sequences are MRHNA and SNTAGT. J lost 2 bases, V lost 2 bases, and 13 bases had no gene match. In DNA, the CDR3 is TGTGCCAGCAGTGACCAGACCGGGGACAGGGTTTTGTGCAATCAGCCCCAGCATTTT. Amino acid sequence: CASSDQTGDRVLCNQPQHF.

CDR3 nucleotide sequence: TGCAGCGTTGAAGGACAGTTTTTACTGGGCACTGAAGCTTTCTTT. Its translation is CSVEGQFLLGTEAFF. The V and J genes are TRBV29-1 and TRBJ1-1; D possibly corresponds to TRBD1 (5 bases). Germline CDR1 is SQVTM and CDR2 is ANQGSEA. Trimming took 1 base from V and 4 from J, leaving 16 bases between them. CDR3 size: 15 residues. The variable domain in full, completed from reference TRBV29-1 and TRBJ1-1, reads SAVISQKPSRDICQRGTSLTIQCQVDSQVTMMFWYRQQPGQSLTLIATANQGSEATYESGFVIDKFPISRPNLTFSTLTVSNMSPEDSSIYLCSVEGQFLLGTEAFFGQGTRLTVV.

Points on this clone: Other DNA sequences within the sample encode an identical CDR3. The chain carries TRBV2 and TRBJ2-1; D remains ambiguous. Germline CDR1 SNHLY, CDR2 FYNNEI. Between the trimmed V and J ends, which lost 6 bases and 4 bases, there was a span of 7 bases. The length of the CDR3 is 12 residues. CDR3 bases: TGTGCCAGCAGCCCTGGGTACAATGAGCAGTTCTTC. Protein sequence: CASSPGYNEQFF. Based on the CDR3 plus reference TRBV2 and TRBJ2-1, the full variable domain is EPEVTQTPSHQVTQMGQEVILRCVPISNHLYFYWYRQILGQKVEFLVSFYNNEISEKSEIFDDQFSVERPDGSNFTLKIRSTKLEDSAMYFCASSPGYNEQFFGPGTRLTVL.

A remark on this clone: Other DNA sequences from this sample encode an identical CDR3 as well. The chain couples TRBV5-4 to TRBJ2-2; the D gene is possibly TRBD2 (6 bases). Germline CDR1 is SGHNT and CDR2 is YYREEE (reference sequence). CDR3 size: 15 residues. V was trimmed by 0 bases and J by 0 bases, leaving 6 bases between them. The CDR3 DNA reads as TGTGCCAGCAGCTTGGGACTAGCGAACACCGGGGAGCTGTTTTTT. Translating gives CASSLGLANTGELFF.

V is TRBV5-1 and J is TRBJ2-3; perhaps TRBD2 as D (5 bases). V was trimmed by 2 bases and J by 2 bases, leaving 9 bases between them. Germline CDR1 SGHRS, CDR2 YFSETQ. The CDR3 is made up of 14 amino acids. The CDR3 nucleotides are TGCGCCAGCAGCTTTCACCGGGACACAGATACGCAGTATTTT. This codes for CASSFHRDTDTQYF.

This clone was detected only once. This sequence joins TRBV6-6 and TRBJ1-2; no reliable D call. The germline V and J ends were trimmed by 8 bases and 4 bases, with 17 bases remaining between them. This CDR3 is 14 amino acids long. CDR1 and CDR2 (germline): MNHNY, SVGAGI (reference sequence). CDR3 loop: CASGRPAQFYGYTF. In nucleotides, the CDR3 is TGTGCCAGCGGCCGCCCCGCACAGTTCTATGGCTACACCTTC.

Comment on this clone: The same CDR3 can be traced to other DNA sequences in this sample. V and J are TRBV5-1 and TRBJ2-7; no clear D. The V end lost 4 bases, the J end lost 3 bases, and 5 bases lay between the germline ends. The length of the CDR3 is 11 residues. Germline lookup yields CDR1 SGHRS and CDR2 YFSETQ. The CDR3 region is CASSRDYEQYF. The DNA for the CDR3 is TGCGCCAGCAGCCGCGACTACGAGCAGTACTTC.

The CDR3 sequence is CASSQPPGTGGNEQFF. The CDR3 DNA reads as TGTGCCAGCAGTCAACCCCCTGGGACAGGGGGTAATGAGCAGTTCTTC. The chain combines TRBV28 with TRBJ2-1; 11 bases map to TRBD1. CDR1 is MDHEN, CDR2 SYDVKM, per germline. The CDR3 is made up of 16 amino acids. V gave up 5 bases and J gave up 7 bases; unmatched junction bases: 10.

This clone appeared a single time. The chain is built from TRBV28 and TRBJ1-5; no clear D gene. The V end lost 3 bases, the J end lost 4 bases, and 13 bases lay between the germline ends. Germline lookup yields CDR1 MDHEN and CDR2 SYDVKM. The CDR3 is 15 amino acids. The CDR3 region is CASSFHGGANQPQHF. DNA for the CDR3: TGTGCCAGCAGTTTTCACGGCGGAGCGAATCAGCCCCAGCATTTT.

This clone was picked up a small number of times. The sample has other DNA sequences that encode this CDR3 too. V gene TRBV18 combines with J gene TRBJ1-1, with 7 bases aligning to TRBD1. CDR1 is KGHSH and CDR2 is LQKENI in the germline V gene. The ends lost 3 bases at V and 0 bases at J; junction bases unmatched: 1. The CDR3 covers 14 residues. CDR3: CASSPGQMNTEAFF. CDR3 in DNA: TGTGCCAGCTCACCGGGACAGATGAACACTGAAGCTTTCTTT.

This chain joins TRBV30 and TRBJ2-7; a possible D gene is TRBD2 (6 bases). The CDR3 has 17 amino acids. Germline V gene lookup returns CDR1 GTSNPN and CDR2 SVGIG (reference sequence). V lost 3 bases to trimming and J lost 6 bases, with 27 bases between them. This chain's CDR3 is CAWRVGGWGGLLPEQYF. Written as DNA, the CDR3 is TGTGCCTGGAGGGTGGGGGGTTGGGGAGGATTATTGCCCGAGCAGTACTTC.

V is TRBV6-5 and J is TRBJ1-3; 9 bases agree with TRBD1. V lost 2 bases, J lost 4 bases, and 3 bases stayed unmatched. Germline V lookup: CDR1 MNHEY, CDR2 SVGAGI. The length of the CDR3 is 15 residues. CDR3 DNA sequence: TGTGCCAGCAGTTACGGAGGGACAGGGGGAAACACCATATATTTT. This translates into CASSYGGTGGNTIYF.

The chain couples TRBV7-3 to TRBJ1-1; D is ambiguous. Germline CDR1 reads SGHTA; CDR2 reads FQGTGA. The CDR3 has 15 amino acids. Trimming took off 0 bases at V and 6 bases at J, with 14 bases between the two ends. CDR3 sequence (DNA): TGTGCCAGCAGCTTAACTTCAACGGGGAGGGCTGAAGCTTTCTTT. It yields the protein CASSLTSTGRAEAFF. Complete variable domain (other parts from reference TRBV7-3 and TRBJ1-1): GAGVSQTPSNKVTEKGKYVELRCDPISGHTALYWYRQSLGQGPEFLIYFQGTGAADDSGLPNDRFFAVRPEGSVSTLKIQRTERGDSAVYLCASSLTSTGRAEAFFGQGTRLTVV.